This TCR beta chain came from a study of resident and recirculating memory T cells in vitiligo. About the research overall: The samples were homogenized without cell sorting before genomic DNA extraction.

Patients who had received treatment within the previous three months were excluded. Trimming shortened V by 4 bases and J by 7 bases, and 10 bases separated the two germline ends. This CDR3 has 12 residues. Germline values: CDR1 SQVTM, CDR2 ANQGSEA. The data were produced by immunoSEQ multiplex PCR, yet TCRdb's version contains in-frame clones alone and is incomplete. In the table there are 70,000 to 85,000 clones, just over 90% of which are singletons. General study points: No unique dominant TCR clone was found in vitiligo lesions.

With respect to this clone: The target antigen is unknown.

Specimen: blood. This TCR derives from a male donor with vitiligo. V and J are TRBV29-1 and TRBJ2-2, with D possibly TRBD1 on 5 matching bases. The CDR3 sequence: CSVVTDIGELFF. In DNA, the CDR3 is TGCAGCGTTGTGACAGACATCGGGGAGCTGTTTTTT.